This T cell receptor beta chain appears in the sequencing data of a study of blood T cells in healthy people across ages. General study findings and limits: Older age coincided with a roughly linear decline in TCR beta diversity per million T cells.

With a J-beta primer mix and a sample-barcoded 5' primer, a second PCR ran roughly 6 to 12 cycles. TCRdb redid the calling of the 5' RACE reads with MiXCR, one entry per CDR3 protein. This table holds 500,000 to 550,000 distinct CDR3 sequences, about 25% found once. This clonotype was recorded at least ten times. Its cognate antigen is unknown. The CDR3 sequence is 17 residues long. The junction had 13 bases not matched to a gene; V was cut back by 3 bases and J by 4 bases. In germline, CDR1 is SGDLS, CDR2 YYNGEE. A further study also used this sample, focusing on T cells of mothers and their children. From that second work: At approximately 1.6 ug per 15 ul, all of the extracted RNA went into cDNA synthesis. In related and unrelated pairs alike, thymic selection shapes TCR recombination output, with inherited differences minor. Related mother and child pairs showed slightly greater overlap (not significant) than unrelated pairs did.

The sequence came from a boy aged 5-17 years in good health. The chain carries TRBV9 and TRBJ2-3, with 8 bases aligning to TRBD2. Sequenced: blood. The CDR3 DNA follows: TGTGCCAGCAGCGGGCTTTCGGGGGGGGGCCCCTCAGATACGCAGTATTTT. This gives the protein CASSGLSGGGPSDTQYF.